This T cell receptor beta chain derives from a study of T cell responses to AZD1222 COVID-19 vaccine. Only in-frame clones appear in the TCRdb table, and some are missing; sequencing was by immunoSEQ multiplex PCR. Here the sample spans about 170,000 clones, roughly nine tenths being singletons. V was cut by 6 bases and J by 3 bases, with 14 bases left in between. Germline V gene sequence: CDR1 LNHDA, CDR2 SQIVND (reference sequence). This CDR3 spans 14 amino acids. Sequenced here: peripheral blood, sampled 28 days after the second AZD1222 dose. This clonotype was sampled from an adult who received the AZD1222 COVID-19 vaccine. The genes are TRBV19 and TRBJ1-1; D is perhaps TRBD1 (5 bases). The CDR3 DNA follows: TGTGCCAGTAGGCCCTGGGGGGTAGACACTGAAGCTTTCTTT. Translated, it gives CASRPWGVDTEAFF.